The clone carrying this TCR beta chain appeared a few times. The data stem from a study of blood T cell repertoires in COVID-19. Data came from immunoSEQ multiplex PCR; TCRdb stores just in-frame clones and leaves some out. The table includes some 220,000 clones, 85% to 90% detected once. The length of the CDR3 is 18 residues. Germline-derived CDR1 and CDR2 are MNHEY and SMNVEV (reference sequence). V shed 5 bases and J 3 bases; nucleotides not matched to a gene: 13. The source of this sequence is a woman aged 50 to 60 in a cohort exposed to, infected with or recovered from COVID-19 (not recorded which). The chain combines TRBV27 with TRBJ2-6, with 7 bases lining up with TRBD2. Material: PBMCs or T cells enriched from blood (not recorded which). This CDR3 is CASSLTGLEAGGANVLTF. CDR3 nucleotides: TGTGCCAGCAGTCTCACAGGACTAGAGGCCGGTGGGGCCAACGTCCTGACTTTC.